A single sample is the source of the 32 T cell receptor beta chains below, sequenced in a study of blood T cell repertoires in COVID-19. Here immunoSEQ multiplex PCR was the method, and the copy in TCRdb shows in-frame clones only, minus some. The sample has fewer than 600,000 clones; approximately 88% are singletons. Sequencing was performed on PBMCs or T cells enriched from blood (not recorded which). All receptors come from a woman between 40 and 50 years old who had recovered from COVID-19.

The V gene is TRBV27, the J gene TRBJ2-7; D remains ambiguous. The CDR3 totals 11 residues. V was trimmed by 4 bases and J by 6 bases, leaving 7 bases between them. CDR1 is MNHEY, CDR2 SMNVEV, per germline (reference sequence). CDR3 in DNA: TGTGCCAGCAGTTCTTCTCTCGAGCAGTACTTC. The encoded protein is CASSSSLEQYF.

V and J are TRBV19 and TRBJ1-2; 7 bases fit TRBD1. The CDR3 contains 15 residues. Germline CDR1 and CDR2: LNHDA and SQIVND (reference sequence). V lost 5 bases to trimming and J lost 4 bases; unmatched junction nucleotides: 10. Here the CDR3 DNA reads TGTGCCAGTAGTGTTACCACCGGGACAGTCTATGGCTACACCTTC. This codes for CASSVTTGTVYGYTF.

The genes are TRBV18 and TRBJ1-2; possibly TRBD1 for D (6 bases). Germline lookup yields CDR1 KGHSH and CDR2 LQKENI. The CDR3 is 15 amino acids. V was clipped by 3 bases and J by 5 bases, with 16 bases between them. CDR3 region: CASSPPLQGKYGYTF. Here the CDR3 DNA reads TGTGCCAGCTCACCCCCATTACAGGGAAAATATGGCTACACCTTC.

V gene TRBV11-2 combines with J gene TRBJ2-1; 8 nucleotides line up with TRBD2. With V trimmed by 0 bases and J by 7 bases, 8 bases remained unmatched. Germline V gene lookup returns CDR1 SGHAT and CDR2 FQNNGV. This CDR3 region has 16 residues. The CDR3 DNA reads as TGTGCCAGCAGCTTAGAGGTTAGCGGGATACTGAATGAGCAGTTCTTC. As protein: CASSLEVSGILNEQFF.

This chain links TRBV6-5 with TRBJ2-2; D gene ambiguous. The CDR3 runs 12 residues. The V gene's germline CDR1 is MNHEY and CDR2 SVGAGI. Between the trimmed V and J ends, which lost 2 bases and 5 bases, there was a span of 3 bases. CDR3 DNA: TGTGCCAGCAGTTACCAAACCGGGGAGCTGTTTTTT. Its translation: CASSYQTGELFF.

J is TRBJ1-5 and V is TRBV30, with 9 nucleotides matching TRBD1. Unmatched junction bases numbered 4, after V lost 2 bases and J lost 5 bases. The CDR3 is made up of 14 amino acids. The germline V gene encodes CDR1 GTSNPN and CDR2 SVGIG (reference sequence). In DNA form, the CDR3 reads TGTGCCTGGAGTAGGGACAGGGTGGATCAGCCCCAGCATTTT. It translates to CAWSRDRVDQPQHF. Looking up the rest from reference TRBV30 and TRBJ1-5 gives the full variable domain: SQTIHQWPATLVQPVGSPLSLECTVEGTSNPNLYWYRQAAGRGLQLLFYSVGIGQISSEVPQNLSASRPQDRQFILSSKKLLLSDSGFYLCAWSRDRVDQPQHFGDGTRLSIL.

The chain recombines TRBV24-1 with TRBJ2-1; 10 positions agree with TRBD1. The CDR3 runs 15 residues. Germline CDR1 KGHDR, CDR2 SFDVKD. With V trimmed by 7 bases and J by 12 bases, 14 bases remained unmatched. This chain's CDR3 is CATSPGTGVFGRQFF. CDR3 nucleotides: TGTGCCACCAGCCCCGGGACAGGGGTTTTTGGGCGGCAGTTCTTC.

The chain couples TRBV5-4 to TRBJ1-5; D might be TRBD1 (6 bases). V dropped 4 bases and J dropped 6 bases, with 20 bases sitting between them. Germline V CDR1 and CDR2: SGHNT, YYREEE (reference sequence). This CDR3 has 16 amino acids. The CDR3 region has the DNA TGTGCCAGCAGCGCCACCCCAGGGGCCCTAAGTCAGCCCCAGCATTTT. It codes for CASSATPGALSQPQHF.

This chain joins TRBV12-3 or TRBV12-4 and TRBJ1-6; no firm D call. The CDR3 runs to 13 residues. Trimming pared 2 bases from V and 7 bases from J, leaving 6 bases between. For the CDR3, the DNA is TGTGCCAGCAGTTTAATGAGGAATTCACCCCTCCACTTT. Translation gives CASSLMRNSPLHF.

The chain employs TRBV7-9 and TRBJ2-3; 9 nucleotides agree with TRBD2. Looked up from germline, CDR1 is SEHNR and CDR2 is FQNEAQ (reference sequence). The J segment lost 6 bases and the V segment lost 3 bases, leaving 7 bases of the junction unmatched. The CDR3 is 15 amino acids. The CDR3 spells CASSFSGGRADTQYF. Written as DNA, the CDR3 is TGTGCCAGCAGCTTTTCTGGCGGGAGGGCGGATACGCAGTATTTT.

This CDR3 reads CASSLKTGNYYEQYF. DNA for the CDR3: TGCGCCAGCAGCTTGAAGACAGGGAATTACTACGAGCAGTACTTC. This chain joins TRBV5-1 and TRBJ2-7, with 7 bases matching TRBD1. CDR1 and CDR2 (germline): SGHRS, YFSETQ. Trimming took 1 base from V and 3 from J; bases not matched to a gene: 7. The CDR3 is 15 amino acids.

The chain uses TRBV4-3 and TRBJ2-7, with 10 bases fitting TRBD2. From germline, CDR1 is LGHNA and CDR2 YSLEER. CDR3 size: 16 residues. Unmatched junction bases numbered 8, after V lost 0 bases and J lost 6 bases. The CDR3 region is CASSQDLAGARGEQYF. CDR3 nucleotides: TGCGCCAGCAGCCAAGATCTAGCGGGAGCTCGGGGCGAGCAGTACTTC.

This rearrangement joins TRBV7-8 to TRBJ2-1; D possibly corresponds to TRBD2 (5 bases). V dropped 3 bases and J dropped 0 bases, with 15 bases sitting between them. This CDR3 has 17 residues. Germline-derived CDR1 and CDR2 are SGHVS and FQNEAQ. The CDR3 coding sequence is TGTGCCAGCAGCTTCGGGGTTTGGGCAAGCTCCTACAATGAGCAGTTCTTC. Amino acid sequence: CASSFGVWASSYNEQFF.

DNA of the CDR3: TGTGCCAGCAGCCCCCAGGGGGTGGACACTGAAGCTTTCTTT. This codes for CASSPQGVDTEAFF. V and J are TRBV7-8 and TRBJ1-1; 7 nucleotides agree with TRBD1. The CDR3 runs 14 residues. CDR1 is SGHVS and CDR2 is FQNEAQ in the germline V gene. Trimming removed 5 bases from V and 3 bases from J; junction bases left unmatched: 6.

The DNA of the CDR3 is TGTGCCACCAGTGGACTAAACACCGGGACTAGCGGGGGCGGATTCACAGATACGCAGTATTTT. As protein: CATSGLNTGTSGGGFTDTQYF. This chain uses TRBV24-1 with TRBJ2-3, with 14 nucleotides matching TRBD2. Germline CDR1 KGHDR, CDR2 SFDVKD. V dropped 5 bases and J dropped 2; count of bases not matched to a gene: 17. The CDR3 loop spans 21 amino acids.

The V and J genes are TRBV19 and TRBJ2-4; 10 bases align to TRBD1. Germline trimming cut 5 bases from V and 5 bases from J; bases unmatched to any gene: 6. This CDR3 has 15 residues. Germline loops: CDR1 LNHDA, CDR2 SQIVND (reference sequence). The CDR3, as DNA: TGTGCCAGTAGTGTAACCGGGACAGGGGAAAACATTCAGTACTTC. Protein product: CASSVTGTGENIQYF.

Here the CDR3 DNA reads TGCGCCAGCAGCGGGGGGACCCTCGAACAAGAGACCCAGTACTTC. It is translated as CASSGGTLEQETQYF. The V gene is TRBV5-1, the J gene TRBJ2-5; the D gene is possibly TRBD2 (6 bases). Deletions cut 4 bases from V and 2 bases from J, with 15 bases between. CDR1 is SGHRS, CDR2 YFSETQ, per germline. The CDR3 has 15 amino acids.

The J gene is TRBJ2-1, the V gene TRBV3-1 (or the pseudogene TRBV3-2); 9 nucleotides match TRBD2. There are 15 residues in the CDR3. The germline V gene has CDR1 LGHDT and CDR2 YNNKEL (reference sequence). The V and J ends lost 4 bases and 5 bases, in that order; junction bases with no gene match: 6. For the CDR3, the DNA is TGTGCCAGCAGCCCTCCGGGACTAGCCAACAATGAGCAGTTCTTC. Protein product: CASSPPGLANNEQFF.

This clone has only one observation. The rearrangement links TRBV7-9 to TRBJ1-4; no definite D call. Trimming removed 7 bases at V and 0 bases at J, with 15 bases between. Germline lookup yields CDR1 SEHNR and CDR2 FQNEAQ (reference sequence). The CDR3 spans 16 residues. The DNA for the CDR3 is TGTGCCAGCACCCGGCGGGCGGTGGCAACTAATGAAAAACTGTTTTTT. It codes for CASTRRAVATNEKLFF.

The chain is built from TRBV5-6 and TRBJ2-2, with TRBD1 as a possible D gene (6 bases). Deletions cut 4 bases from V and 6 bases from J, with 22 bases between. The CDR3 is 17 residues long. Germline CDR1 and CDR2: SGHDT and YYEEEE. CDR3 protein: CASSNSGQPVYSGELFF. CDR3 nucleotide sequence: TGTGCCAGCAGCAATAGTGGACAGCCGGTCTATTCCGGGGAGCTGTTTTTT.

V and J are TRBV30 and TRBJ2-1; TRBD2 agrees at 15 bases. CDR1 and CDR2 (germline): GTSNPN, SVGIG (reference sequence). CDR3 length equals 19 residues. Trimming at V came to 5 bases and at J to 0 bases, leaving 11 bases not matched to a gene. The CDR3 DNA reads TGTGCCTGGGGGTCCGGGACTAGCGGGAGGCAGAGCTCCTACAATGAGCAGTTCTTC. This codes for CAWGSGTSGRQSSYNEQFF.

This clone was counted once. V usage is TRBV9 and J usage is TRBJ2-2; 10 bases match TRBD2. Germline V gene data show CDR1 as SGDLS and CDR2 as YYNGEE. The V gene end was trimmed by 4 bases and the J gene end by 2 bases; junction bases not matched to a gene: 8. The CDR3 covers 17 residues. DNA of the CDR3: TGTGCCAGCAGCCCATTCGTAGCGGGAGGTAACACCGGGGAGCTGTTTTTT. Amino acid sequence: CASSPFVAGGNTGELFF.

The V and J genes are TRBV14 and TRBJ2-2, with TRBD1 identical over 9 bases. The CDR3 consists of 17 residues. V lost 2 bases, J lost 6 bases, and 10 bases stayed unmatched. The germline gives CDR1 SGHDN, CDR2 FVKESK. CDR3 residues: CASSQRTGAFSAGELFF. CDR3 nucleotides: TGTGCCAGCAGCCAAAGGACAGGGGCGTTTTCCGCCGGGGAGCTGTTTTTT.

The chain links TRBV18 to TRBJ2-3; no clear D. CDR1 is KGHSH, CDR2 LQKENI, per germline. Trimming took 3 bases from V and 1 from J, leaving 8 bases between them. The CDR3 is 14 residues long. In nucleotides, the CDR3 is TGTGCCAGCTCACCCTCCCCGGGCACAGATACGCAGTATTTT. This gives the protein CASSPSPGTDTQYF.

The chain has TRBV5-4 and TRBJ2-7, with 14 bases fitting TRBD2. The CDR3 covers 16 residues. V gave up 4 bases and J gave up 6 bases; unmatched junction bases: 9. Germline loops: CDR1 SGHNT, CDR2 YYREEE (reference sequence). DNA of the CDR3: TGTGCCAGCAGCGTACCGGGACTAGCGGGAGATACCGAGCAGTACTTC. Residues: CASSVPGLAGDTEQYF.

V usage is TRBV3-1 (or the pseudogene TRBV3-2) and J usage is TRBJ1-5, with D possibly TRBD1 on 6 matching bases. The CDR3 is 13 amino acids. Germline values: CDR1 LGHDT, CDR2 YNNKEL (reference sequence). The V end lost 3 bases, the J end lost 4 bases, and 7 bases lay between the germline ends. CDR3 sequence: CASSQQGNQPQHF. The DNA for the CDR3 is TGTGCCAGCAGCCAGCAGGGGAATCAGCCCCAGCATTTT.

This rearrangement joins TRBV19 to TRBJ2-1, with D hard to call. CDR1 and CDR2 (germline): LNHDA, SQIVND (reference sequence). The V and J ends lost 2 bases and 8 bases respectively, with 4 bases between them. The CDR3 is 11 amino acids. This chain's CDR3 is CASSISDEQFF. In nucleotides, the CDR3 is TGTGCCAGTAGTATATCCGATGAGCAGTTCTTC.

Concerning this clone itself: This same CDR3 is encoded by further DNA sequences in the sample. The chain uses TRBV4-3 and TRBJ2-1, with 11 bases fitting TRBD2. The CDR3 has 16 amino acids. After removal of 3 bases from V and 4 bases from J, the junction contained 5 bases not matched to a gene. Germline lookup yields CDR1 LGHNA and CDR2 YSLEER. CDR3: CASSQAGTSGYNEQFF. DNA for the CDR3: TGCGCCAGCAGCCAGGCCGGGACTAGCGGTTACAATGAGCAGTTCTTC.

This clone showed up just once. V gene TRBV4-2 combines with J gene TRBJ2-1, with a tentative D call TRBD2 (6 bases). Trimming took 1 base from V and 6 from J, leaving 19 bases between them. The length of the CDR3 is 17 residues. CDR1 is LGHNA and CDR2 is YNFKEQ in the germline V gene. CDR3 residues: CASSQVESSEDVNEQFF. The DNA of the CDR3 is TGTGCCAGCAGCCAAGTTGAGTCTAGCGAGGACGTCAATGAGCAGTTCTTC.

In DNA form, the CDR3 reads TGTGCCAGCAGCTTAAGGTTTCCGGGACAGGGGGCCGGGGAGCTGTTTTTT. The encoded protein is CASSLRFPGQGAGELFF. The chain is built from TRBV7-2 and TRBJ2-2; 11 bases align to TRBD1. CDR3 length: 17 amino acids. V shed 2 bases and J 6 bases; nucleotides not matched to a gene: 8. Germline V gene data show CDR1 as SGHTA and CDR2 as FQGNSA.

V is TRBV30 and J is TRBJ2-2; possible D gene TRBD1, 5 bases. V shed 4 bases and J shed 6 bases, with 9 bases lying between them. CDR1 is GTSNPN and CDR2 is SVGIG in the germline V gene (reference sequence). This CDR3 region has 12 residues. The CDR3 sequence: CAWTGLAGELFF. In DNA, the CDR3 is TGTGCCTGGACAGGGCTGGCCGGGGAGCTGTTTTTT.

The chain recombines TRBV18 with TRBJ2-7; maybe TRBD1 (6 bases). The CDR3 runs to 15 residues. V shed 6 bases and J shed 0 bases, with 15 bases lying between them. The V gene's germline CDR1 is KGHSH and CDR2 LQKENI. The CDR3 sequence is CASSSGEGASYEQYF. The CDR3 region has the DNA TGTGCCAGCTCCTCAGGGGAAGGGGCCTCCTACGAGCAGTACTTC.